Each of the 7 T cell receptor beta chains below was sequenced from the same sample in a study of T-cell memory formation after mild COVID-19. TCRdb independently ran MiXCR on the 5' RACE reads; one entry per CDR3 protein. The table shows about 560,000 distinct CDR3 sequences, with 17% occurring only once. The sequenced sample was PBMCs or a T cell subset sorted from them (not recorded which). All receptors derive from an adult woman who had mild COVID-19 (a few samples of this study predate the infection). Cell type and time point are not known.

The genes are TRBV4-3 and TRBJ2-5, with D hard to call. V lost 0 bases, J lost 5 bases, and 19 bases lay in between. The CDR3 sequence is 17 residues long. Germline assignment: CDR1 LGHNA and CDR2 YSLEER. The CDR3 sequence: CASSQDGTSDDAETQYF. The CDR3 DNA reads TGCGCCAGCAGCCAAGACGGAACATCCGATGATGCGGAGACCCAGTACTTC.

This sequence joins TRBV27 and TRBJ2-7, with D unclear. The CDR3 is 13 amino acids. With 4 bases removed from V and 7 bases from J, the gap between germline ends came to 14 bases. Germline CDR1 reads MNHEY; CDR2 reads SMNVEV (reference sequence). DNA of the CDR3: TGTGCCAGCAGTTGGAGCCCTGGGATAGAGCAGTACTTC. Translated: CASSWSPGIEQYF.

This clonotype has just a few counts. The chain carries TRBV30 and TRBJ1-5; TRBD1 might be the D (6 bases). The germline V gene has CDR1 GTSNPN and CDR2 SVGIG (reference sequence). CDR3 length: 16 amino acids. Between the trimmed V and J ends, which lost 2 bases and 3 bases, there was a span of 17 bases. The CDR3 DNA reads TGTGCCTGGAGTTCAAGAGCCAGGGGAGACAATCAGCCCCAGCATTTT. It specifies CAWSSRARGDNQPQHF.

The V gene is TRBV29-1, the J gene TRBJ2-1; D tentatively fits TRBD1 or TRBD2 (5 bases each). Germline V gene data show CDR1 as SQVTM and CDR2 as ANQGSEA. V was trimmed by 4 bases and J by 4 bases, leaving 14 bases between them. The CDR3 length is 14 residues. The DNA of the CDR3 is TGCAGCGTTGGCCCTCGGGGCTTATACAATGAGCAGTTCTTC. It encodes CSVGPRGLYNEQFF.

A few counts support this clonotype. This rearrangement joins TRBV4-1 to TRBJ2-1; 8 nucleotides line up with TRBD2. Germline V gene lookup returns CDR1 MGHRA and CDR2 YSYEKL. The junction had 13 bases not matched to a gene; V was cut back by 1 base and J by 5 bases. CDR3 length equals 18 residues. The CDR3 sequence is CASSQGPLKAGAHNEQFF. Written as DNA, the CDR3 is TGCGCCAGCAGCCAAGGCCCGCTTAAAGCGGGGGCCCACAATGAGCAGTTCTTC.

The V and J genes are TRBV3-1 and TRBJ2-7; 11 positions agree with TRBD2. Looked up from germline, CDR1 is LGHDT and CDR2 is YNNKEL (reference sequence). With V trimmed by 4 bases and J by 0 bases, 8 bases remained unmatched. The CDR3 runs to 17 residues. CDR3 nucleotides: TGTGCCAGCAGCCCCCTAAGTACTAGCGGGAGCTCCTACGAGCAGTACTTC. It specifies CASSPLSTSGSSYEQYF.

In its sample, this clonotype was seen a few times. J is TRBJ1-2 and V is TRBV2; TRBD1 agrees at 7 bases. The germline gives CDR1 SNHLY, CDR2 FYNNEI. Trimming at V came to 1 base and at J to 8 bases, leaving 7 bases not matched to a gene. The CDR3 has 14 amino acids. The DNA of the CDR3 is TGTGCCAGCAGTGAAGAGCCAGGGGGATGGGGCTACACCTTC. It translates to CASSEEPGGWGYTF.